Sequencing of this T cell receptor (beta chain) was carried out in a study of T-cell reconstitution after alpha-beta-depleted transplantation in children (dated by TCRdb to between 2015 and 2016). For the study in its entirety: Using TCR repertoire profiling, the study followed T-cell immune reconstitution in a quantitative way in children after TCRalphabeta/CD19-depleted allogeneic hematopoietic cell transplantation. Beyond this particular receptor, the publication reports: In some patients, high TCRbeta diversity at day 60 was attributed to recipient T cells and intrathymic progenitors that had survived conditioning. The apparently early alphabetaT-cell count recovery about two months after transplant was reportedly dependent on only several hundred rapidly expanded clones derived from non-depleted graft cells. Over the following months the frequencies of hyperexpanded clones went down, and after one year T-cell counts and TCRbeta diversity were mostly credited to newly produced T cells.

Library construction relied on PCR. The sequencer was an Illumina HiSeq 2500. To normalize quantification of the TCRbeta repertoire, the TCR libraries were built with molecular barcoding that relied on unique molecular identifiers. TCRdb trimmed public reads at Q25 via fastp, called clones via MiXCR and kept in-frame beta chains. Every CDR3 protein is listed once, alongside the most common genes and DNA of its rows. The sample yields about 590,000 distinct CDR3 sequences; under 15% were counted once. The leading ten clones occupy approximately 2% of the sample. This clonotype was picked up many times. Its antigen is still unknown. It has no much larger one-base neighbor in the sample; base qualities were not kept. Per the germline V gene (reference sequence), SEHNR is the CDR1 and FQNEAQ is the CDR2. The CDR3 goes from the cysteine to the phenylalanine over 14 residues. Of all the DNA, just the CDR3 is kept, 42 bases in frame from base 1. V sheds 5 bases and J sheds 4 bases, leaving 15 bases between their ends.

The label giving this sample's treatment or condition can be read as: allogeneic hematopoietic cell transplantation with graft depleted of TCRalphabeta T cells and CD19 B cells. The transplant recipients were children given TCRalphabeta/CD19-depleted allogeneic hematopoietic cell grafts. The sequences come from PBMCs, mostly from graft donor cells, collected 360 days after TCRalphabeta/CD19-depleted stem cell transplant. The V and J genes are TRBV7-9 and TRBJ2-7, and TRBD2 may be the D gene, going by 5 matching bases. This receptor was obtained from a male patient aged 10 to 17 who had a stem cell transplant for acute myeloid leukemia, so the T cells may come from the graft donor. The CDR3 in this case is CASSDTDSRYEQYF. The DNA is TGTGCCAGCAGCGACACGGACTCCAGATACGAGCAGTACTTC.